The TCR beta chain under discussion was sequenced for a study of T cells in Graves' hyperthyroidism and ophthalmopathy. Study-level points and caveats: Model-based prediction identified ophthalmopathy a median approximately 6.2 months prior to its onset.

This clonotype was counted ten times or more. Its specificity is unknown. Patients were excluded because of uncontrolled infection, other autoimmune disease, pregnancy or lactation. Each 10 ml fresh peripheral blood draw supplied the PBMCs. TCR beta CDR3 region amplification was performed from RNA transcripts. A set of HTBI primers served as the primers for a first-round RT-PCR of the TCR CDR3. MiXCR, run by TCRdb on the multiplex PCR reads, gives a single entry per CDR3 protein. The table includes 600,000 to 700,000 distinct CDR3 sequences, roughly 15% detected once. The sequenced sample consisted of blood. This TCR was sampled from a woman aged 40 to 50 with Graves' ophthalmopathy.

In DNA form, the CDR3 reads TGTGCCAGCAGTTTCGGCCAGGGGCGGTATGGGCAGCCCCAGCATTTT. It codes for CASSFGQGRYGQPQHF. The chain combines TRBV12-3 or TRBV12-4 with TRBJ1-5, with TRBD1 as a possible D gene (6 bases). The V end lost 3 bases, the J end lost 7 bases, and 19 bases lay between the germline ends. This CDR3 region has 16 residues.